The 3 T cell receptor beta chains below were found in one sample sequenced in a study of cytomegalovirus exposure and HLA in healthy donors. The PCR ran on 60 Vbeta and 13 Jbeta primers. Sequencing was performed with immunoSEQ multiplex PCR; in TCRdb, only in-frame clones are kept and a portion is missing. The sample holds about 160,000 clones, around four fifths seen once. The sequencing input was PBMCs. The receptors derive from a female donor in good health and CMV-seronegative.

This chain connects TRBV2 to TRBJ1-6; 9 bases map to TRBD1. After removal of 4 bases from V and 7 bases from J, the junction contained 5 bases not matched to a gene. The germline gives CDR1 SNHLY, CDR2 FYNNEI. This CDR3 has 15 residues. CDR3 in DNA: TGTGCCAGCAGTGGAACGACAGGGGGAAATTCACCCCTCCACTTT. This sequence encodes CASSGTTGGNSPLHF.

The chain couples TRBV9 to TRBJ2-6; TRBD1 matches at 8 bases. The CDR3 contains 18 residues. CDR1 SGDLS and CDR2 YYNGEE come from the germline V gene. Germline trimming cut 3 bases from V and 0 bases from J; bases unmatched to any gene: 8. The CDR3 sequence: CASSAQDRVSSGANVLTF. CDR3 sequence (DNA): TGTGCCAGCAGCGCCCAGGACAGGGTTAGCTCTGGGGCCAACGTCCTGACTTTC. Filled out from reference TRBV9 and TRBJ2-6, the complete variable domain reads DSGVTQTPKHLITATGQRVTLRCSPRSGDLSVYWYQQSLDQGLQFLIQYYNGEERAKGNILERFSAQQFPDLHSELNLSSLELGDSALYFCASSAQDRVSSGANVLTFGAGSRLTVL.

CDR3 in DNA: TGTGCCAGCAGTTACGGGCAGGCAGCAACTAATGAAAAACTGTTTTTT. The encoded protein is CASSYGQAATNEKLFF. The V call is TRBV6-5, the J call TRBJ1-4; D is unresolved. CDR1 is MNHEY and CDR2 is SVGAGI in the germline V gene. This CDR3 region has 16 residues. V lost 2 bases and J 0 bases, leaving 10 bases between the germline ends.